The rows below give T cell receptor beta chains drawn from one sample of a study of blood T cell repertoires in COVID-19. The protocol was immunoSEQ multiplex PCR, while the TCRdb copy is restricted to in-frame clones and leaves out a portion. The top ten hold 1.5% to 2% of the sample, which has a few hundred thousand clones, approximately 86% seen once. Specimen: peripheral blood. The receptors shown here come from a man aged 25-40 years with active or convalescent COVID-19. The CDR3 runs from the conserved cysteine through the conserved F or W. A D gene is named only where the DNA matches it firmly. Some rows mark clone size as missing; the rest say once, few, many or name a class of expanded clone.

size	J	V	D	length	DNA	CDR3
.	TRBJ1-2	TRBV3-1/TRBV3-2	.	12	TGTGCCAGCAGCTATTTAGACTATGGCTACACCTTC	CASSYLDYGYTF
few	TRBJ2-7	TRBV12-3/TRBV12-4	.	11	TGTGCCAGCAGCTGGTCGGAGGAGCAGTACTTC	CASSWSEEQYF
.	TRBJ2-3	TRBV5-6	.	15	TGTGCCAGCAGCGATGGGGCTTCAAACACAGATACGCAGTATTTT	CASSDGASNTDTQYF
.	TRBJ2-3	TRBV7-2	TRBD2	16	TGTGCCAGCAGCTTAGCACTAGCGGGGGTTGGAGATACGCAGTATTTT	CASSLALAGVGDTQYF
.	TRBJ1-4	TRBV7-2	.	12	TGTGCCAGCAGCTTAGGATGGGGGGAACTGTTTTTT	CASSLGWGELFF
.	TRBJ2-2	TRBV18	.	15	TGTGCCAGCTCAAGCGGATCTTCGCACACCGGGGAGCTGTTTTTT	CASSSGSSHTGELFF
once	TRBJ1-6	TRBV3-1/TRBV3-2	.	17	TGTGCCAGCAGCCAAGATCGAGCGAGCTCCTATAATTCACCCCTCCACTTT	CASSQDRASSYNSPLHF
.	TRBJ1-4	TRBV5-1	TRBD1	15	TGCGCCAGCAGCGACGGACAGGGCGGAAATGAAAAACTGTTTTTT	CASSDGQGGNEKLFF
.	TRBJ1-5	TRBV19	TRBD1	15	TGTGCCAGTAGTGCGGGACAGGGAAGCAATCAGCCCCAGCATTTT	CASSAGQGSNQPQHF
.	TRBJ2-1	TRBV5-4	TRBD2	13	TGTGCCAGCGCGGGACTAGCGGAAAATGAGCAGTTCTTC	CASAGLAENEQFF
.	TRBJ1-4	TRBV29-1	.	22	TGCAGCCAACTAGGGGACCGGCGAGAAACAGGGTCGCCTTTTGTTCTGAAAAAAAAACTGTTTTTT	CSQLGDRRETGSPFVLKKKLFF
.	TRBJ2-1	TRBV23-1	TRBD2	17	TGCGCCAGGGACGACGAAATAGCGGGGGAAGCGTACAATGAGCAGTTCTTC	CARDDEIAGEAYNEQFF
once	TRBJ2-5	TRBV12-5	TRBD2	17	TGTGCTAGTGGTTCGCTTCGGGGCGGGGGACCTCAAGAGACCCAGTACTTC	CASGSLRGGGPQETQYF
once	TRBJ2-2	TRBV5-1	.	14	TGCGCCAGCAGCTTGGTGACGGGTACCGGGGAGCTGTTTTTT	CASSLVTGTGELFF
few	TRBJ1-2	TRBV6-5	.	14	TGTGCCAGCAGTTCCGCCGGGATGACCTCGGGCTACACCTTC	CASSSAGMTSGYTF
.	TRBJ1-4	TRBV7-6	.	15	TGTGCCAGCAGCTTACCAGGGTATAAGAATGAAAAACTGTTTTTT	CASSLPGYKNEKLFF
.	TRBJ1-1	TRBV29-1	.	14	TGCAGCGTTGAATTGTTCAGGGGTGACACTGAAGCTTTCTTT	CSVELFRGDTEAFF
.	TRBJ1-4	TRBV19	.	17	TGTGCCAGTAGTTCCCTCGAAGGGACTCAGGAAAGTGAAAAACTGTTTTTT	CASSSLEGTQESEKLFF
.	TRBJ1-1	TRBV3-1/TRBV3-2	.	14	TGTGCCAGCAGCCAAGTGGATCGGACATCAGAAGCTTTCTTT	CASSQVDRTSEAFF
.	TRBJ1-5	TRBV16	.	14	TGTGCCAGCAGCCAACACGAAGGGGATCAGCCCCAGCATTTT	CASSQHEGDQPQHF
.	TRBJ2-4	TRBV9	TRBD1	15	TGTGCCAGCAGCGTAGAAGGACAGGGCAAAAACATTCAGTACTTC	CASSVEGQGKNIQYF
few	TRBJ2-5	TRBV21-1	.	12	TGTGCCAGCAGCAGCGTCGGGGGGCCCCAGTACTTC	CASSSVGGPQYF
.	TRBJ2-7	TRBV2	TRBD1	14	TGTGCCAGCAGTGGACAGGGGGCTGGGTACGAGCAGTACTTC	CASSGQGAGYEQYF
.	TRBJ2-2	TRBV18	TRBD1	17	TGTGCCAGCTCACCACGGACAGGGGGGATGAACACCGGGGAGCTGTTTTTT	CASSPRTGGMNTGELFF
many	TRBJ1-1	TRBV10-2	.	13	TGCGCCAGCAGTGAGTCTAGTGTTTCTGAAGCTTTCTTT	CASSESSVSEAFF
few	TRBJ2-5	TRBV7-2	TRBD1	15	TGTGCCAGCAGCTCCAACGACAGGGCCGCGGAGACCCAGTACTTC	CASSSNDRAAETQYF
.	TRBJ1-2	TRBV19	.	15	TGTGCCAGTAGTCCCGGGGGGCAGCGTATCTATGGCTACACCTTC	CASSPGGQRIYGYTF
.	TRBJ2-2	TRBV27	.	15	TGTGCCAGCAGTTTATCCCCCGACTATCCCGGGGAGCTGTTTTTT	CASSLSPDYPGELFF
.	TRBJ2-2	TRBV7-3	.	14	TGTGCCGGGGCACCTACCCCAGGGGTCGGGGAGCTGTTTTTT	CAGAPTPGVGELFF
once	TRBJ2-7	TRBV27	.	14	TGTGCCAGCAGTTTATCGGCAGGTCCCTACGAGCAGTACTTC	CASSLSAGPYEQYF
.	TRBJ2-2	TRBV2	TRBD2	16	TGTGCCAGCAGCCCTCTTGCGGGGGGGCACACCGGGGAGCTGTTTTTT	CASSPLAGGHTGELFF
.	TRBJ2-1	TRBV6-2/TRBV6-3	TRBD1	16	TGTGCCAGCCGTAACTCCGGGACAGGGTCCTACAATGAGCAGTTCTTC	CASRNSGTGSYNEQFF
.	TRBJ1-2	TRBV5-6	TRBD1	14	TGTGCCAGCAGCCGGGACAGGGGAATCCATGGCTACACCTTC	CASSRDRGIHGYTF
.	TRBJ1-6	TRBV6-6	TRBD1	13	TGTGCCACCGCCGGGACAGATAATTCACCCCTCCACTTT	CATAGTDNSPLHF
.	TRBJ1-2	TRBV4-1	.	13	TGCGCCAGCAGCCAGGCTCCACGGGAGGGCTACACCTTC	CASSQAPREGYTF
.	TRBJ1-2	TRBV2	TRBD1	13	TGTGCCAGCAGCCGTGAGGGGGCTAGAGGCTACACCTTC	CASSREGARGYTF
.	TRBJ2-7	TRBV29-1	.	11	TGCAGCGTCGAGACAGGATACGAGCAGTACTTC	CSVETGYEQYF
.	TRBJ1-2	TRBV7-3	TRBD1	15	TGTGCCACCCCCCTACCGGGACAGGGCAACTATGGCTACACCTTC	CATPLPGQGNYGYTF
.	TRBJ2-3	TRBV10-3	TRBD1	19	TGTGCCATCAGTGAGTCGAATTGGGAGGGACAGGGGAGCACAGATACGCAGTATTTT	CAISESNWEGQGSTDTQYF
.	TRBJ2-5	TRBV10-2	TRBD2	15	TGCGCCAGCAGTGAGTCGACTCGGGGGGGAGAGACCCAGTACTTC	CASSESTRGGETQYF
.	TRBJ1-2	TRBV5-6	.	12	TGTGCCAGCAGCTTGCGAGGTGATGGCTACACCTTC	CASSLRGDGYTF
.	TRBJ2-7	TRBV5-6	.	14	TGTGCCAGCAGCCCTCTTGACAGGAGCCACGAGCAGTACTTC	CASSPLDRSHEQYF
.	TRBJ2-7	TRBV15	TRBD1	15	TGTGCCACCAGCGTAGACCCGGGACAGAGCTACGAGCAGTACTTC	CATSVDPGQSYEQYF
.	TRBJ1-3	TRBV10-3	.	11	TGTGCCATCCAATCTGGAAACACCATATATTTT	CAIQSGNTIYF
.	TRBJ1-6	TRBV5-4	.	15	TGTGCCAGCAGCTTGGCAGGGCCCAACGATTCACCCCTCCACTTT	CASSLAGPNDSPLHF
few	TRBJ1-1	TRBV11-1	.	15	TGTGCCAGCAGCTTACTGAAGGGGGTGAACACTGAAGCTTTCTTT	CASSLLKGVNTEAFF
.	TRBJ2-7	TRBV19	.	15	TGTGCCAGTAGTATAGTTGGACGGGGATTTTCCGAGCAGTACTTC	CASSIVGRGFSEQYF